The 14 T cell receptor beta chains given below trace back to one sample, sequenced in a study of T cell changes during pregnancy in multiple sclerosis. Clones were sequenced by immunoSEQ multiplex PCR, and TCRdb holds only the in-frame ones, with some missing. The table lists some 77,000 clones, 85% to 95% of them singletons. The source was peripheral blood, collected after pregnancy. These receptors all come from a female donor in good health, enrolled as a control in a pregnancy study.

The chain is built from TRBV7-2 and TRBJ2-5; tentative D call: TRBD2 (6 bases). With 5 bases removed from V and 7 bases from J, the gap between germline ends came to 14 bases. The CDR3 has 13 residues. Per germline, CDR1 SGHTA and CDR2 FQGNSA. CDR3 DNA: TGTGCCAGCAGCCCCACCCCACTAGCGACCCAGTACTTC. Protein product: CASSPTPLATQYF. The complete variable domain, with remaining parts taken from reference TRBV7-2 and TRBJ2-5, reads GAGVSQSPSNKVTEKGKDVELRCDPISGHTALYWYRQSLGQGLEFLIYFQGNSAPDKSGLPSDRFSAERTGGSVSTLTIQRTQQEDSAVYLCASSPTPLATQYFGPGTRLLVL.

V and J are TRBV7-2 and TRBJ1-2; D uncertain. Per germline, CDR1 SGHTA and CDR2 FQGNSA. V was trimmed by 4 bases and J by 10 bases, leaving 13 bases between them. The CDR3 has 12 amino acids. The CDR3 is CASSSAWGDYTF. The CDR3, as DNA: TGTGCCAGCAGCTCCGCTTGGGGAGACTACACCTTC.

The V call is TRBV7-3, the J call TRBJ2-7; 7 bases line up with TRBD1. The CDR3 extends over 14 amino acids. V shed 1 base, J shed 6 bases, and the junction held 6 bases outside the gene matches. Per germline, CDR1 SGHTA and CDR2 FQGTGA. CDR3 amino acids: CASSLNRGGAEQYF. The CDR3 DNA reads TGTGCCAGCAGCTTAAACAGGGGCGGCGCCGAGCAGTACTTC.

The chain uses TRBV20-1 and TRBJ2-2, with no clear D. The length of the CDR3 is 11 residues. CDR1 and CDR2 (germline): DFQATT, SNEGSKA (reference sequence). The ends were cut back, 6 bases at V and 4 bases at J, with 6 bases in the middle. CDR3 coding DNA: TGCAGTGCCCTGGCCACCGGGGAGCTGTTTTTT. This translates into CSALATGELFF.

The chain employs TRBV5-1 and TRBJ2-2; 13 nucleotides match TRBD2. The V segment lost 5 bases and the J segment 0 bases; nucleotides outside the gene matches: 13. This CDR3 spans 20 amino acids. Germline V gene sequence: CDR1 SGHRS, CDR2 YFSETQ. CDR3 loop: CASRRTSGGARVANTGELFF. In DNA form, the CDR3 reads TGCGCCAGCAGAAGAACTAGCGGGGGGGCCAGGGTTGCGAACACCGGGGAGCTGTTTTTT.

V is TRBV5-1 and J is TRBJ2-2; tentatively, D is TRBD2 (6 bases). The length of the CDR3 is 13 residues. The germline V gene has CDR1 SGHRS and CDR2 YFSETQ. V lost 3 bases, J lost 8 bases, and 11 bases lay in between. The DNA for the CDR3 is TGCGCCAGCAGCTCCGGGACTTCTGGGGAGCTGTTTTTT. Amino acids: CASSSGTSGELFF.

V is TRBV7-2 and J is TRBJ2-1; 10 bases align to TRBD2. Germline V lookup: CDR1 SGHTA, CDR2 FQGNSA. V lost 5 bases to trimming and J lost 2 bases; unmatched junction nucleotides: 3. This CDR3 comprises 15 residues. CDR3 in DNA: TGTGCCAGCAGCCCACTAGCGGGGCCCTACAATGAGCAGTTCTTC. Its translation is CASSPLAGPYNEQFF.

V gene TRBV7-2 combines with J gene TRBJ2-1; D may be TRBD2 (5 bases). The V gene's germline CDR1 is SGHTA and CDR2 FQGNSA. Trimming took 6 bases from V and 10 from J, leaving 10 bases between them. CDR3 length equals 11 residues. CDR3 sequence: CASSRVAEQFF. As DNA, the CDR3 is TGTGCCAGCAGTAGAGTAGCGGAGCAGTTCTTC.

This sequence joins TRBV6-1 and TRBJ2-2; D gene unclear. The V gene lost 1 base and the J gene lost 6 bases, with 9 bases spanning the gap. CDR1 is MNHNS, CDR2 SASEGT, per germline. This CDR3 spans 14 amino acids. Written as DNA, the CDR3 is TGTGCCAGCAGTGAAGAAACATCCTCCGGGGAGCTGTTTTTT. It encodes CASSEETSSGELFF.

The J gene is TRBJ2-6, the V gene TRBV21-1; TRBD1 is the table's D call and was not checked against the DNA. TRBV21-1 is annotated as a pseudogene. The CDR3 sequence is 18 residues long. The CDR3 coding sequence is TGTGCCAGCAGCAAGCAGGGGACAAAGATATCTGGGGCCAACGTCCTGACTTTC. Protein product: CASSKQGTKISGANVLTF.

The V call is TRBV6-4, the J call TRBJ2-2, with TRBD2 as a possible D gene (6 bases). Trimming removed 3 bases from V and 1 base from J, with 9 bases in between. Germline lookup yields CDR1 MRHNA and CDR2 SNTAGT. There are 15 residues in the CDR3. Here the CDR3 reads CASSDSGENTGELFF. CDR3 in DNA: TGTGCCAGCAGTGATTCGGGGGAGAACACCGGGGAGCTGTTTTTT.

V and J are TRBV6-5 and TRBJ1-1; 7 positions agree with TRBD1. Germline V gene sequence: CDR1 MNHEY, CDR2 SVGAGI. The CDR3 spans 15 residues. V lost 6 bases and J lost 2; bases outside the gene matches: 9. CDR3 loop: CASSYRGRTNTEAFF. The CDR3 bases are TGTGCCAGCAGCTACAGGGGTCGGACAAACACTGAAGCTTTCTTT.

The chain combines TRBV19 with TRBJ2-1; 9 bases fit TRBD1. This CDR3 spans 15 amino acids. Looked up from germline, CDR1 is LNHDA and CDR2 is SQIVND (reference sequence). Trimming at V came to 3 bases and at J to 8 bases, leaving 8 bases not matched to a gene. The CDR3 coding sequence is TGTGCCAGTAGTATGGGACAGGGTATAAGTTATGAGCAGTTCTTC. Protein product: CASSMGQGISYEQFF. The full variable domain, rest sourced from reference TRBV19 and TRBJ2-1, is DGGITQSPKYLFRKEGQNVTLSCEQNLNHDAMYWYRQDPGQGLRLIYYSQIVNDFQKGDIAEGYSVSREKKESFPLTVTSAQKNPTAFYLCASSMGQGISYEQFFGPGTRLTVL.

The gene calls are TRBV4-1 and TRBJ2-3; D may be TRBD1 (6 bases). The length of the CDR3 is 13 residues. V was pared by 4 bases and J by 3 bases, with 8 bases between. Germline assignment: CDR1 MGHRA and CDR2 YSYEKL. The CDR3 nucleotides read TGCGCCAGCAGCCGTCAGGGGACAGATACGCAGTATTTT. Amino acid sequence: CASSRQGTDTQYF.